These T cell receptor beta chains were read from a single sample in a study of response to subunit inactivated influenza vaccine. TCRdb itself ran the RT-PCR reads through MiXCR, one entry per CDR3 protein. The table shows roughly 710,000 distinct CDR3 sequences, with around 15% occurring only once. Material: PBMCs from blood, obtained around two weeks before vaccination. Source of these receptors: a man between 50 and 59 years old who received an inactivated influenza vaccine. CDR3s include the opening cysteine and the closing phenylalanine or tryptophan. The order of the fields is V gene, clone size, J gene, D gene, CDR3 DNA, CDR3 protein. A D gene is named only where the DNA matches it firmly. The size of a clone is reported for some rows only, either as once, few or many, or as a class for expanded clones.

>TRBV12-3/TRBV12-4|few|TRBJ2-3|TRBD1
TGTGCCAGCAGATTCTGGGACAGCTTCACAGATACGCAGTATTTT
CASRFWDSFTDTQYF
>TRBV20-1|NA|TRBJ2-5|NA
TGCAGTGCTAGAGAGACTTCCCCTAATCGGGAGACCCAGTACTTC
CSARETSPNRETQYF
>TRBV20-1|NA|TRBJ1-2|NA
TGCAGTGCTAGAGATTGGGCCCCAAGCAACTATGGCTACACCTTC
CSARDWAPSNYGYTF
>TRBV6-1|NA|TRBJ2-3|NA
TGTGCCAGCGGCCGCCCGGCAGGACGAAAAGCAGATACGCAGTATTTT
CASGRPAGRKADTQYF
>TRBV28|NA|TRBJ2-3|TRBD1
TGTGCCAGCAGTTCACCCCTACGGGACAGGGGGCGAGGCACAGATACGCAGTATTTT
CASSSPLRDRGRGTDTQYF
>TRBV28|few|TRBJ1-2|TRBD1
TGTGCCAGCAGTTTGGGGACAGGAATTCACTATGGCTACACCTTC
CASSLGTGIHYGYTF
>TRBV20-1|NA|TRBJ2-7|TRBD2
TGCAGTGCGCCTAGCGGCTCCTACGAGCAGTACTTC
CSAPSGSYEQYF
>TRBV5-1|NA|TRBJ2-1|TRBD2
TGCGCCAGCAGCTTGGTGGGACTAGCGGGAGAAGTGCAGTTCTTC
CASSLVGLAGEVQFF
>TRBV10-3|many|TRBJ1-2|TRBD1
TGTGCCATCAGTGCGGGACAGGTCCTGTCTTACTATGGCTACACCTTC
CAISAGQVLSYYGYTF
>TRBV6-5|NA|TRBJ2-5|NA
TGTGCCAGCAGTTACGGTTCAGGACTCGGGGAGACCCAGTACTTC
CASSYGSGLGETQYF
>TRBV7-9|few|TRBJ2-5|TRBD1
TGTGCCAGCAGCTTAGGACAGGGGGCGACGGGGGAGACCCAGTACTTC
CASSLGQGATGETQYF
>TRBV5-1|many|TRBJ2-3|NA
TGCGCCAGCAGCTATCTCCTTTCAACAGATACGCAGTATTTT
CASSYLLSTDTQYF
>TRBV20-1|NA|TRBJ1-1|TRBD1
TGCAGTGCTAGCCCCCCGGCGGGACAGGGAAGAGGCGGCACTGAAGCTTTCTTT
CSASPPAGQGRGGTEAFF
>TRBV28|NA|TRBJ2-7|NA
TGTGCCAGCAGTTTAGGGTCGGCCCGAGGGGACGAGCAGTACTTC
CASSLGSARGDEQYF
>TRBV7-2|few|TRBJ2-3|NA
TGTGCCAGCAGCCCTGTTTTTGTTAGCACAGATACGCAGTATTTT
CASSPVFVSTDTQYF
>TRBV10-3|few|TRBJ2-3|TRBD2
TGTGCCATCAAGTGGGCGGGAGGGCCAACAGATACGCAGTATTTT
CAIKWAGGPTDTQYF
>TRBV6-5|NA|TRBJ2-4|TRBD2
TGTGCCAGCGGGAGGGCCGAAAACATTCAGTACTTC
CASGRAENIQYF
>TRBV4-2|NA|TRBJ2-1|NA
TGTGCCAGCAGCCCCGGGACTCGCTTCTACAATGAGCAGTTCTTC
CASSPGTRFYNEQFF
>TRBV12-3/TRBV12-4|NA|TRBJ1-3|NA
TGTGCCAGCAGGTGGGGCCCACCTGGAAACACCATATATTTT
CASRWGPPGNTIYF
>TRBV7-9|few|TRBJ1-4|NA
TGTGCCAGCAGCTTAGTGGGTTCTAATGAAAAACTGTTTTTT
CASSLVGSNEKLFF
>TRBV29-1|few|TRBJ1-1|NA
TGCAGCGTTGAAACCGACCTTCCTATGAACACTGAAGCTTTCTTT
CSVETDLPMNTEAFF
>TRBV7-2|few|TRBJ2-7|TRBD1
TGTGCCAGCAGCTGGAGGACAGGGGCCTACGAGCAGTACTTC
CASSWRTGAYEQYF
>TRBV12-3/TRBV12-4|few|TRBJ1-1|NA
TGTGCCAGCAGTTTAGGAGGACGGATAAGGTTAACTGAAGCTTTCTTT
CASSLGGRIRLTEAFF
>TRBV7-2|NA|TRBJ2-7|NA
TGTGCCAGCAGCATTACCGACGGTAACTACGAGCAGTACTTC
CASSITDGNYEQYF
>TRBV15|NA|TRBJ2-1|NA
TGTGCCACCAGCAGAGATCGTAGCTCCTACCCCTGGGGCAGCTCCTACAATGAGCAGTTCTTC
CATSRDRSSYPWGSSYNEQFF
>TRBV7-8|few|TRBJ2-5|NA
TGTGCCAGCAGCTTATGGGGTGAGGCCCAGTACTTC
CASSLWGEAQYF
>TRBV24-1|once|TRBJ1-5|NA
TGTGCCACCAGCCCCCGGGCCGAGGGAGGCAATCAGCCCCAGCATTTT
CATSPRAEGGNQPQHF
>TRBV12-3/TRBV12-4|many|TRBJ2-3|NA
TGTGCCAGCAGTTCCCTCGCAAGGGGGACAGATACGCAGTATTTT
CASSSLARGTDTQYF
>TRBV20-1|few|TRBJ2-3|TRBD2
TGCAGTGCTAGCCAGAGCGGGAGGGGGGCAGATACGCAGTATTTT
CSASQSGRGADTQYF
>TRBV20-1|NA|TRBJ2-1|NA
TGCAGTGCCAACCGGGGCAGTACCGATGAGCAGTTCTTC
CSANRGSTDEQFF
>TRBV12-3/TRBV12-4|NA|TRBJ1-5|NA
TGTGCCAGCAGTTTAGCGCTAGGGGCCGCAATCGGCAATCAGCCCCAGCATTTT
CASSLALGAAIGNQPQHF
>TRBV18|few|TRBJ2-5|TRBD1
TGTGCCAGCTCACCATTGTGGGGACAGGACCAAGAGACCCAGTACTTC
CASSPLWGQDQETQYF
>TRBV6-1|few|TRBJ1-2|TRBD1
TGTGCCAGCAGCCGAGGACAGGCGGCTGGCTACACCTTC
CASSRGQAAGYTF
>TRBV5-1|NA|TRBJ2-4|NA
TGCGCCAGCAGCCCCGCCCCCGCGGTAGCCAAAAACATTCAGTACTTC
CASSPAPAVAKNIQYF